Shown below are 12 T cell receptor beta chains from a single sample sequenced in a study of control samples from healthy donors and cancer patients. Libraries were prepared by immunoSEQ multiplex PCR; TCRdb keeps only in-frame clonotypes and omits some of them. The data hold under 70,000 clones, with around 90% observed a single time. What was sequenced was PBMCs. The receptor source for this set is a man between 60 and 75 years old with head and neck cancer.

The chain has TRBV3-1 (or the pseudogene TRBV3-2) and TRBJ2-1; D possibly corresponds to TRBD2 (6 bases). The V end was cut by 2 bases, the J end by 9 bases, with 20 bases between. In germline, CDR1 is LGHDT, CDR2 YNNKEL (reference sequence). The CDR3 has 16 amino acids. The CDR3, as DNA: TGTGCCAGCAGCCAAACTCCAATCCAGGACGGGGGTGAGCAGTTCTTC. This encodes CASSQTPIQDGGEQFF.

This clone appeared once. This sequence joins TRBV7-2 and TRBJ1-5; D not certain. Trimming removed 4 bases from V and 0 bases from J, with 4 bases in between. This CDR3 is 13 amino acids long. CDR1 and CDR2 (germline): SGHTA, FQGNSA. DNA for the CDR3: TGTGCCAGCAGCTCTCATAGCAATCAGCCCCAGCATTTT. Amino acid sequence: CASSSHSNQPQHF. Supplemented by reference TRBV7-2 and TRBJ1-5, the full variable domain reads GAGVSQSPSNKVTEKGKDVELRCDPISGHTALYWYRQSLGQGLEFLIYFQGNSAPDKSGLPSDRFSAERTGGSVSTLTIQRTQQEDSAVYLCASSSHSNQPQHFGDGTRLSIL.

The chain combines TRBV24-1 with TRBJ2-3; D is tentatively TRBD1 or TRBD2 (5 bases each). The germline gives CDR1 KGHDR, CDR2 SFDVKD. The CDR3 sequence is 15 residues long. V shed 9 bases and J shed 4 bases, with 19 bases lying between them. CDR3 DNA: TGTGCCACCGGCGGCCGGGACCCAACTTCAGATACGCAGTATTTT. The encoded protein is CATGGRDPTSDTQYF.

The chain links TRBV4-3 to TRBJ2-2; TRBD2 matches at 11 bases. Losses at the gene ends were 2 bases for V and 4 bases for J; bases not matched to a gene: 9. The CDR3 is made up of 18 amino acids. Germline CDR1 is LGHNA and CDR2 is YSLEER. CDR3 DNA sequence: TGCGCCAGCAGCCAAACAACTAGCGGGAGAGGCCGCACCGGGGAGCTGTTTTTT. Its protein is CASSQTTSGRGRTGELFF.

The chain employs TRBV14 and TRBJ2-7; D unclear. The CDR3 has 12 residues. The V gene's germline CDR1 is SGHDN and CDR2 FVKESK. V lost 1 base and J lost 6, with 7 bases in between. The CDR3 loop reads CASSQVYPEQYF. CDR3 sequence (DNA): TGTGCCAGCAGCCAAGTATATCCCGAGCAGTACTTC.

The CDR3 loop is CASSLSLDTGELFF. CDR3 sequence (DNA): TGTGCCAGCAGCCTCAGCCTCGACACCGGGGAGCTGTTTTTT. The chain joins TRBV7-9 to TRBJ2-2, with D uncertain. The CDR3 is 14 amino acids. Germline-derived CDR1 and CDR2 are SEHNR and FQNEAQ (reference sequence). The germline V and J ends were trimmed by 5 bases and 3 bases, with 10 bases remaining between them. Supplemented by reference TRBV7-9 and TRBJ2-2, the full variable domain reads DTGVSQNPRHKITKRGQNVTFRCDPISEHNRLYWYRQTLGQGPEFLTYFQNEAQLEKSRLLSDRFSAERPKGSFSTLEIQRTEQGDSAMYLCASSLSLDTGELFFGEGSRLTVL.

The rearrangement uses TRBV19 and TRBJ1-1; D is ambiguous. The germline V gene has CDR1 LNHDA and CDR2 SQIVND (reference sequence). The CDR3 has 13 residues. V lost 3 bases, J lost 5 bases, and 10 bases lay in between. The CDR3 protein is CASSIPRTTEAFF. CDR3 bases: TGTGCCAGTAGTATCCCCCGGACGACTGAAGCTTTCTTT.

This chain uses TRBV6-5 with TRBJ2-7; D tentatively fits TRBD1 or TRBD2 (5 bases each). CDR1 is MNHEY and CDR2 is SVGAGI in the germline V gene. V was trimmed by 2 bases and J by 5 bases, leaving 13 bases between them. This CDR3 contains 14 residues. The CDR3 DNA reads TGTGCCAGCAGTTACCCGGGGCGGCCCCACGAGCAGTACTTC. Protein sequence: CASSYPGRPHEQYF.

The chain recombines TRBV9 with TRBJ2-1, with TRBD1 identical over 12 bases. This CDR3 contains 16 residues. V shed 3 bases, J shed 8 bases, and the junction held 9 bases outside the gene matches. Germline V CDR1 and CDR2: SGDLS, YYNGEE. The DNA of the CDR3 is TGTGCCAGCAGCGAAGTCCCGGGACAGGGGGCGGATGAGCAGTTCTTC. Translation: CASSEVPGQGADEQFF.

This clone was detected only a few times. The chain uses TRBV2 and TRBJ2-1; 8 bases line up with TRBD2. Germline trimming cut 6 bases from V and 9 bases from J; bases unmatched to any gene: 13. The CDR3 contains 15 residues. Germline CDR1 SNHLY, CDR2 FYNNEI. This CDR3 reads CASRTGTSYLGEQFF. CDR3 DNA: TGTGCCAGCAGGACCGGGACTAGTTATCTGGGTGAGCAGTTCTTC.

This chain links TRBV7-8 with TRBJ1-6; D uncertain. Germline assignment: CDR1 SGHVS and CDR2 FQNEAQ. CDR3 length equals 15 residues. V lost 5 bases and J lost 6, with 14 bases in between. The CDR3 DNA follows: TGTGCCAGCAGCGTGGACCGTATACCTAATTCACCCCTCCACTTT. It is translated as CASSVDRIPNSPLHF.

The J gene is TRBJ2-1, the V gene TRBV7-9, with D unresolved. The V gene lost 5 bases and the J gene lost 0 bases, with 14 bases spanning the gap. CDR1 SEHNR and CDR2 FQNEAQ come from the germline V gene (reference sequence). The CDR3 loop spans 16 amino acids. DNA of the CDR3: TGTGCCAGCAGCCTATCAGCAGCTAGCTCCTACAATGAGCAGTTCTTC. Amino acid sequence: CASSLSAASSYNEQFF.